Following are 7 T cell receptor beta chains from one sample sequenced in a study of cytomegalovirus exposure and HLA in healthy donors. PCR amplification relied on 60 Vbeta primers (plus 13 Jbeta primers). The data were produced by immunoSEQ multiplex PCR, yet TCRdb's version contains in-frame clones alone and is incomplete. The table lists 100,000 to 120,000 clones, around 84% of them singletons. Sequenced: PBMCs. The receptors derive from a woman aged 30 to 39 in good health and CMV-seronegative.

This clone was seen more than once but under ten times. CDR3: CAWSGPGTGIQPQHF. DNA of the CDR3: TGTGCCTGGAGTGGTCCCGGGACAGGGATTCAGCCCCAGCATTTT. The rearrangement links TRBV30 to TRBJ1-5; TRBD1 matches 9 bases. V lost 1 base to trimming and J lost 6 bases; unmatched junction nucleotides: 7. The CDR3 is made up of 15 amino acids. CDR1 GTSNPN and CDR2 SVGIG come from the germline V gene (reference sequence). Supplemented by reference TRBV30 and TRBJ1-5, the full variable domain reads SQTIHQWPATLVQPVGSPLSLECTVEGTSNPNLYWYRQAAGRGLQLLFYSVGIGQISSEVPQNLSASRPQDRQFILSSKKLLLSDSGFYLCAWSGPGTGIQPQHFGDGTRLSIL.

The chain carries TRBV29-1 and TRBJ2-3; a possible D gene is TRBD1 (6 bases). There are 15 residues in the CDR3. The V and J ends lost 1 base and 4 bases respectively, with 15 bases between them. From germline, CDR1 is SQVTM and CDR2 ANQGSEA. CDR3 in DNA: TGCAGCGTTGAAGGGGGGCGGGTTATGGCAGATACGCAGTATTTT. Translation gives CSVEGGRVMADTQYF.

The genes are TRBV4-3 and TRBJ2-7; 9 nucleotides agree with TRBD1. V shed 4 bases, J shed 3 bases, and the junction held 4 bases outside the gene matches. Germline V gene lookup returns CDR1 LGHNA and CDR2 YSLEER. The CDR3 spans 14 residues. The CDR3: CASSRTGDYYEQYF. As DNA, the CDR3 is TGCGCCAGCAGCCGGACAGGGGATTACTACGAGCAGTACTTC.

This clone occurred once. V and J are TRBV29-1 and TRBJ2-5; D call uncertain. Trimming cost V 5 bases and J 5 bases, with 12 bases left between them. This CDR3 has 12 residues. Germline loops: CDR1 SQVTM, CDR2 ANQGSEA. The CDR3 loop is CSVSLAGETQYF. The DNA for the CDR3 is TGCAGCGTTTCCTTAGCCGGGGAGACCCAGTACTTC. The whole variable domain, remainder taken from reference TRBV29-1 and TRBJ2-5, is SAVISQKPSRDICQRGTSLTIQCQVDSQVTMMFWYRQQPGQSLTLIATANQGSEATYESGFVIDKFPISRPNLTFSTLTVSNMSPEDSSIYLCSVSLAGETQYFGPGTRLLVL.

The V and J genes are TRBV28 and TRBJ1-2; 7 nucleotides align to TRBD1. Germline CDR1 reads MDHEN; CDR2 reads SYDVKM. Trimming at V came to 6 bases and at J to 4 bases, leaving 8 bases not matched to a gene. This CDR3 has 14 residues. For the CDR3, the DNA is TGTGCCAGCAGGGGACAGCAGCACTTCTATGGCTACACCTTC. Protein sequence: CASRGQQHFYGYTF.

The rearrangement joins TRBV10-3 to TRBJ1-6; 8 bases line up with TRBD1. Trimming at V came to 6 bases and at J to 6 bases, leaving 10 bases not matched to a gene. CDR1 is ENHRY, CDR2 SYGVKD, per germline. This CDR3 is built from 16 residues. The CDR3: CAISDRGILSNSPLHF. CDR3 DNA sequence: TGTGCCATCAGCGACAGGGGTATCCTCTCTAATTCACCCCTCCACTTT.

The rearrangement links TRBV4-1 to TRBJ1-2, with D maybe TRBD1 (6 bases). The CDR3 has 15 amino acids. Germline V gene data show CDR1 as MGHRA and CDR2 as YSYEKL. Between the trimmed V and J ends, which lost 0 bases and 4 bases, there was a span of 12 bases. This chain's CDR3 is CASSQETGWSYGYTF. The CDR3, as DNA: TGCGCCAGCAGCCAAGAAACAGGGTGGAGCTATGGCTACACCTTC.